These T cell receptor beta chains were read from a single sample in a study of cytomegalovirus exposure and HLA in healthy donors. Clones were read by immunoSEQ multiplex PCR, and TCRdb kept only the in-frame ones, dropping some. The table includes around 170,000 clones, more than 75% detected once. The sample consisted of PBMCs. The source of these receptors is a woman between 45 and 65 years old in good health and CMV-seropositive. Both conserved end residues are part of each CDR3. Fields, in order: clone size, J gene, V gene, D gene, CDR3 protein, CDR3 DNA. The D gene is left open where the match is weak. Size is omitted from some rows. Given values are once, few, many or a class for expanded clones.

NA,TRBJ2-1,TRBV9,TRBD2,CASSVGAGGYNEQFF,TGTGCCAGCAGCGTAGGAGCGGGGGGTTACAATGAGCAGTTCTTC
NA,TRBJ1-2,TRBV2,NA,CASSHDTGVRYGYTF,TGTGCCAGCAGCCACGACACCGGGGTTCGTTATGGCTACACCTTC
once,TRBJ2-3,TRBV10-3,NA,CAISIEGDTQYF,TGTGCCATCAGCATAGAGGGAGATACGCAGTATTTT
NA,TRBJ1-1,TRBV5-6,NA,CASSLRLTRYNTEAFF,TGTGCCAGCAGCTTGAGGTTGACCAGGTACAACACTGAAGCTTTCTTT
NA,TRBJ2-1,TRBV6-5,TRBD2,CASSSGGPYNEQFF,TGTGCCAGCAGTAGCGGGGGCCCCTACAATGAGCAGTTCTTC
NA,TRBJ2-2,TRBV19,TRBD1,CASQRQGDNTGELFF,TGTGCCAGCCAGCGACAGGGAGATAACACCGGGGAGCTGTTTTTT
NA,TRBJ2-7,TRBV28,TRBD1,CASSLGDSPYEQYF,TGTGCCAGCAGTTTAGGGGACAGCCCCTACGAGCAGTACTTC
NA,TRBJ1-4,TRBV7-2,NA,CASSYHPGGEKLFF,TGTGCCAGCAGTTATCACCCGGGGGGGGAAAAACTGTTTTTT
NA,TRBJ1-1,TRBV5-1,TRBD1,CASSLSTGRTEAFF,TGCGCCAGCAGCTTGTCGACAGGGAGGACTGAAGCTTTCTTT
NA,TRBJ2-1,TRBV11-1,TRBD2,CASSQLLAGGREQFF,TGTGCCAGCAGCCAACTTCTAGCGGGGGGGCGTGAGCAGTTCTTC
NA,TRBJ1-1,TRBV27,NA,CASSRNRENEAFF,TGTGCCAGCAGTCGCAACCGGGAGAATGAAGCTTTCTTT
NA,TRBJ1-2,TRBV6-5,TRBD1,CASRAGTGPYGYTF,TGTGCCAGCAGGGCCGGGACAGGGCCCTATGGCTACACCTTC
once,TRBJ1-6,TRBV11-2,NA,CASRLTLAGSPLHF,TGTGCCAGCAGACTTACGCTAGCGGGGTCACCCCTCCACTTT
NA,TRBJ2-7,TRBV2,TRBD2,CASNRLAGGQGEQYF,TGTGCCAGCAATCGACTAGCGGGGGGCCAGGGGGAGCAGTACTTC
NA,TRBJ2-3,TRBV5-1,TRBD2,CASSLGTSLTDTQYF,TGCGCCAGCAGCTTGGGGACTAGCCTGACAGATACGCAGTATTTT
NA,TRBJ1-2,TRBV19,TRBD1,CASTPRDRAGYTF,TGTGCCAGTACTCCGAGGGACAGGGCTGGCTACACCTTC
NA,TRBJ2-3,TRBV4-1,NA,CASSRRPEGDTQYF,TGTGCCAGCAGCCGGCGACCGGAGGGAGATACGCAGTATTTT
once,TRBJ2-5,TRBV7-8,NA,CASSDLRGSETQYF,TGTGCCAGCAGCGACTTACGGGGGTCGGAGACCCAGTACTTC
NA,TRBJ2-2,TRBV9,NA,CASSVDLDRGVLFF,TGTGCCAGCAGCGTAGATCTAGACCGGGGAGTGCTGTTTTTT
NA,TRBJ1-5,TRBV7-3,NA,CASSLERTAAQPQHF,TGTGCCAGCAGCTTAGAGAGGACAGCGGCTCAGCCCCAGCATTTT
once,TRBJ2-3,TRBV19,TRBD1,CASSTPTGGTDTQYF,TGTGCCAGTAGTACCCCGACAGGGGGCACAGATACGCAGTATTTT
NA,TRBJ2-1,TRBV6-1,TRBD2,CASTPLAGGNNEQFF,TGTGCCAGCACCCCCCTAGCGGGGGGCAACAATGAGCAGTTCTTC
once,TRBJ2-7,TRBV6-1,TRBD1,CASRTGGSSYEQYF,TGTGCCAGCAGGACAGGGGGGAGCTCCTACGAGCAGTACTTC
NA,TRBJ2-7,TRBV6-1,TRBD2,CASSESSGGMDEQYF,TGTGCCAGCAGTGAATCAAGCGGGGGGATGGACGAGCAGTACTTC
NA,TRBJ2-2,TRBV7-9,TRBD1,CASSIRQGAEDGELFF,TGTGCCAGCAGCATCCGACAGGGGGCTGAGGACGGGGAGCTGTTTTTT
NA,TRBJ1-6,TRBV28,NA,CASSLTGSNSPLHF,TGTGCCAGCAGTTTAACAGGATCTAATTCACCCCTCCACTTT
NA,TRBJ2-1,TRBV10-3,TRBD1,CAIRQYRGSSYNEQFF,TGTGCCATCAGACAATACAGGGGGAGCTCCTACAATGAGCAGTTCTTC
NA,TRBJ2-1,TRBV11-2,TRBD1,CASSLGQGAWEQFF,TGTGCCAGCAGCTTAGGGCAGGGGGCGTGGGAGCAGTTCTTC
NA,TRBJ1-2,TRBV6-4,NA,CASSSRPTRLPYGYTF,TGTGCCAGCAGTTCCCGGCCGACGAGGCTCCCCTATGGCTACACCTTC
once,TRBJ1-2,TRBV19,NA,CASIWSGRGTPSGYGYTF,TGTGCCAGTATTTGGTCGGGGAGGGGGACACCCTCGGGCTATGGCTACACCTTC
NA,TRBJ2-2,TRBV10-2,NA,CASSPPSANTGELFF,TGCGCCAGCAGTCCCCCTAGTGCGAACACCGGGGAGCTGTTTTTT
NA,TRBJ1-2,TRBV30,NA,CAWNFGEGRSGYTF,TGTGCCTGGAACTTCGGGGAGGGTCGGTCTGGCTACACCTTC
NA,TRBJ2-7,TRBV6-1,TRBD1,CASSVDRVAYEQYF,TGTGCCAGCAGTGTGGACAGGGTAGCCTACGAGCAGTACTTC
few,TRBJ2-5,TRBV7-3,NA,CASSLTGSQETQYF,TGTGCCAGCAGCCTGACAGGTTCTCAAGAGACCCAGTACTTC
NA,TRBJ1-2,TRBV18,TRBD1,CASSPTMTGSYGYTF,TGTGCCAGCTCACCAACCATGACAGGGAGCTATGGCTACACCTTC
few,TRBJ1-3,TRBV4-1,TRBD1,CASSLYRGQDSGNTIYF,TGCGCCAGCAGCCTTTACAGGGGGCAGGATTCTGGAAACACCATATATTTT
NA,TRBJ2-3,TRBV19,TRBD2,CASSRRGIAGITDTQYF,TGTGCCAGTTCCCGACGGGGAATAGCGGGAATCACAGATACGCAGTATTTT
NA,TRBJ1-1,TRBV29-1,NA,CSVTSGAAGEAFF,TGCAGCGTCACCTCAGGTGCAGCGGGTGAAGCTTTCTTT
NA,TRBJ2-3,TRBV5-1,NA,CASSLGGQFDTQYF,TGCGCCAGCAGCTTGGGGGGGCAGTTTGATACGCAGTATTTT
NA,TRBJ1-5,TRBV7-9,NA,CSSTRDNQPQHF,TGTTCCAGCACCAGGGACAATCAGCCCCAGCATTTT
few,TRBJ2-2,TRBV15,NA,CATSRDPAGAYTGELFF,TGTGCCACCAGCAGAGATCCGGCGGGGGCCTACACCGGGGAGCTGTTTTTT
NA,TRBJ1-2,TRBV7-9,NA,CSSSLAPMGRVGGYTF,TGTTCCAGCAGCTTAGCCCCGATGGGGCGAGTGGGTGGCTACACCTTC
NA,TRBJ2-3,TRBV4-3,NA,CASSQGTVLGDTQYF,TGCGCCAGCAGCCAAGGGACAGTGTTAGGAGATACGCAGTATTTT
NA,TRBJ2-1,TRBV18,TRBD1,CASSPPMGQGYNEQFF,TGTGCCAGCTCACCACCAATGGGACAGGGCTACAATGAGCAGTTCTTC
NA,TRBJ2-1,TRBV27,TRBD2,CASRVAGLGYEQFF,TGTGCCAGCAGGGTAGCGGGGCTGGGTTATGAGCAGTTCTTC
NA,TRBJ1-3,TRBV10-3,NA,CAISESVSSGNTIYF,TGTGCCATCAGTGAGTCCGTCTCCTCTGGAAACACCATATATTTT
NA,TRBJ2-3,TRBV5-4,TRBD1,CASSLGRGFTDTQYF,TGTGCCAGCAGCTTGGGCAGGGGGTTCACAGATACGCAGTATTTT
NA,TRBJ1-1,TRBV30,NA,CAWSAGQKGDTEAFF,TGTGCCTGGAGTGCCGGACAGAAAGGGGACACTGAAGCTTTCTTT
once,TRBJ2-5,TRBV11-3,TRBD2,CASSAGGTREETQYF,TGTGCCAGCAGCGCGGGGGGAACTCGGGAAGAGACCCAGTACTTC
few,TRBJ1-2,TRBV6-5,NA,CASSRGANYGYTF,TGTGCCAGCAGCCGCGGAGCTAACTATGGCTACACCTTC
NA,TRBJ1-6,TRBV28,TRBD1,CASTLQGSSGSPLHF,TGTGCCAGCACCTTACAGGGGTCTTCGGGTTCACCCCTCCACTTT
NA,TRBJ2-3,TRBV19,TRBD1,CASSLRGQSTDTQYF,TGTGCCAGTAGCCTGAGGGGACAGAGCACAGATACGCAGTATTTT
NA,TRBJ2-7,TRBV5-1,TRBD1,CASSLEGTGYEQYF,TGCGCCAGCAGCTTGGAGGGGACAGGCTACGAGCAGTACTTC
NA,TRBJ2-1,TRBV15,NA,CATSRDRSYNEQFF,TGTGCCACCAGCAGAGATCGCTCCTACAATGAGCAGTTCTTC
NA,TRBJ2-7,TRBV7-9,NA,CASSPSIEAPSYEQYF,TGTGCCAGCAGCCCCTCTATCGAGGCACCTTCCTACGAGCAGTACTTC
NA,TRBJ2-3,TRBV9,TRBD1,CASSVGGQGASDTQYF,TGTGCCAGCAGCGTAGGGGGACAGGGGGCCTCAGATACGCAGTATTTT
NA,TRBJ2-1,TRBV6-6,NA,CASGLQGIELGEQFF,TGTGCCAGCGGCTTGCAGGGTATAGAATTAGGTGAGCAGTTCTTC